A single sample gave rise to the 10 T cell receptor beta chains below, sequenced in a study of blood T cell repertoires in COVID-19. Libraries were prepared by immunoSEQ multiplex PCR; TCRdb keeps only in-frame clonotypes and omits some of them. The sample includes around 280,000 clones, around 90% seen only once; the top ten take about 1.7%. The sample taken for sequencing was PBMCs or T cells enriched from blood (not recorded which). Receptor source: a woman between 18 and 29 years old with acute COVID-19.

This clone was counted a few times. This sequence joins TRBV5-1 and TRBJ2-2; no reliable D call. Trimming removed 4 bases at V and 1 base at J, with 5 bases between. Germline V gene lookup returns CDR1 SGHRS and CDR2 YFSETQ. CDR3 size: 13 residues. The DNA of the CDR3 is TGCGCCAGCAGCACACAGAACACCGGGGAGCTGTTTTTT. Protein sequence: CASSTQNTGELFF.

V and J are TRBV28 and TRBJ2-2, with TRBD2 as a possible D gene (6 bases). CDR3 length: 15 residues. The germline V gene encodes CDR1 MDHEN and CDR2 SYDVKM. With 2 bases removed from V and 1 base from J, the gap between germline ends came to 8 bases. In DNA, the CDR3 is TGTGCCAGCAGTTTAGCGGGGTGGAACACCGGGGAGCTGTTTTTT. Translating it yields CASSLAGWNTGELFF.

The chain is built from TRBV28 and TRBJ2-7; 11 nucleotides align to TRBD1. Germline V gene lookup returns CDR1 MDHEN and CDR2 SYDVKM. The ends lost 1 base at V and 3 bases at J; junction bases unmatched: 2. CDR3 size: 15 residues. DNA for the CDR3: TGTGCCAGCAGTTTATCCGGGACAGGGGGCTACGAGCAGTACTTC. Amino acids: CASSLSGTGGYEQYF.

This clone was observed at least ten times. CDR3 residues: CASSPSNGGTGELFF. CDR3 bases: TGTGCCAGTAGTCCGAGCAACGGGGGCACCGGGGAGCTGTTTTTT. The chain recombines TRBV19 with TRBJ2-2; the D gene is possibly TRBD2 (6 bases). The CDR3 spans 15 residues. With 5 bases removed from V and 4 bases from J, the gap between germline ends came to 14 bases. The germline V gene encodes CDR1 LNHDA and CDR2 SQIVND (reference sequence).

V is TRBV30 and J is TRBJ2-7; TRBD1 matches 8 bases. With 8 bases clipped from V and 1 base from J, the junction kept 7 bases outside the gene matches. The CDR3 sequence is 13 residues long. Germline V gene lookup returns CDR1 GTSNPN and CDR2 SVGIG (reference sequence). CDR3 sequence reads: CALSGGASYEQYF. CDR3 nucleotides: TGTGCCCTATCAGGGGGCGCGTCCTACGAGCAGTACTTC.

The sample holds a few counts of this clone. This chain uses TRBV18 with TRBJ2-6, with D uncertain. V lost 2 bases and J 0 bases, leaving 8 bases between the germline ends. There are 16 residues in the CDR3. In germline, CDR1 is KGHSH, CDR2 LQKENI. CDR3 region: CASSPETASGANVLTF. CDR3 sequence (DNA): TGTGCCAGCTCACCAGAAACAGCCTCTGGGGCCAACGTCCTGACTTTC.

The gene calls are TRBV28 and TRBJ2-6; 8 bases map to TRBD1. With 4 bases clipped from V and 3 bases from J, the junction kept 14 bases outside the gene matches. Germline V gene data show CDR1 as MDHEN and CDR2 as SYDVKM. CDR3 length: 19 residues. The CDR3: CASSWPTAGGVFGANVLTF. CDR3 sequence (DNA): TGTGCCAGCAGTTGGCCCACGGCAGGGGGCGTTTTTGGGGCCAACGTCCTGACTTTC.

The V gene is TRBV6-5, the J gene TRBJ1-2; D remains unclear. The V end was cut by 5 bases, the J end by 3 bases, with 10 bases between. The germline CDR1 and CDR2 sequences are MNHEY and SVGAGI. The CDR3 has 13 amino acids. CDR3 nucleotide sequence: TGTGCCAGCAGTCGGGAGTGGTACTATGGCTACACCTTC. Translated, it gives CASSREWYYGYTF.

The CDR3 spells CASSQGQLTEAFF. CDR3 bases: TGCGCCAGCAGCCAGGGACAGCTTACTGAAGCTTTCTTT. The chain combines TRBV4-3 with TRBJ1-1; TRBD1 matches 7 bases. This CDR3 comprises 13 residues. The germline V gene encodes CDR1 LGHNA and CDR2 YSLEER. The V segment lost 3 bases and the J segment 5 bases; nucleotides outside the gene matches: 3.

V usage is TRBV3-1 (or the pseudogene TRBV3-2) and J usage is TRBJ1-5; TRBD1 is a possible D gene (6 bases). This CDR3 is built from 17 residues. CDR1 and CDR2 (germline): LGHDT, YNNKEL (reference sequence). Trimming shortened V by 5 bases and J by 2 bases, and 19 bases separated the two germline ends. CDR3 in amino acids: CASSKGGGAFGNQPQHF. Written as DNA, the CDR3 is TGTGCCAGCAGCAAGGGAGGGGGGGCCTTCGGCAATCAGCCCCAGCATTTT.